This TCR beta chain emerged from a study of blood T cell repertoires in COVID-19. Study as a whole: Sites across the United States, Italy and Spain contributed samples from acute and convalescent COVID-19. T cells, B-cell-depleted T cells, or PBMCs provided the cDNA or gDNA that served as material.

In the original workflow: Amplification from reference gene primers served as the basis for estimated nucleated cell counts. The table came from immunoSEQ multiplex PCR; TCRdb's copy has only in-frame clones and leaves some out. V and J calls and clone size are copied from that table; D and trimming were computed from the DNA. The top ten hold around 1.2% of the sample, which has about 190,000 clones, roughly nine tenths seen once. This clone came up once. This CDR3 contains 13 residues. After removal of 4 bases from V and 6 bases from J, the junction contained 7 bases not matched to a gene. The germline gives CDR1 SQVTM, CDR2 ANQGSEA.

The specimen was peripheral blood. The gene calls are TRBV29-1 and TRBJ2-7; 9 bases fit TRBD1. This clonotype was obtained from a man aged 30 to 45 with acute or convalescent COVID-19. The CDR3 reads CSVVPTGGGEQYF. CDR3 DNA: TGCAGCGTTGTCCCGACAGGGGGTGGCGAGCAGTACTTC.